This T cell receptor beta chain came from a study of spatial heterogeneity in lung cancer (dated by TCRdb to between 2018 and 2021). Regarding the study in general: More beta-chain than alpha-chain transcripts were consistently detected, likely reflecting higher beta-chain transcript abundance. In the raw uncorrected reads, each unique combination of TCR and UMI appeared more than ten times on average. In non-small cell lung cancer, the study made a quantitative comparison of TCR alpha and beta repertoires among multiple tumor regions, matched nontumor lung and blood. Nonsynonymous mutation counts, determined by whole-exome sequencing of tumor tissue, were related to features of the TCR repertoire. Both alpha and beta chains were TCR-sequenced in samples taken at surgery, namely 220 tumor regions, 63 to 70 matched nontumor lung samples and just over 55 PBMC samples.

This clonotype was picked up a small number of times. Its antigen is currently not known. Base qualities are not provided; no much larger clone lies one nucleotide away. Results and caveats for the whole study, not just this receptor: Confirming at a functional level the hypothesis that regional TCRs recognize regional mutations was considered to require additional single-cell paired TCR alpha and beta sequencing. Ubiquitous expanded tumor TCRs were detected in blood more often at tumor resection than at routine follow-up.

The library was produced with 5' RACE. Sequencer: NextSeq 500. To allow correction of PCR and sequencing errors, the TCR library protocol tagged every TCR cDNA molecule with a unique molecular identifier. The authors processed their data as follows. TCR identification, UMI-based error correction and CDR3 extraction were all carried out with Decombinator tools. TCRs above a frequency of 2 per 1,000, corresponding to the top 1% of the tumor frequency distribution, were defined as expanded. Renyi diversity was calculated using the R vegan package after each repertoire was subsampled 100 times to 5,000 TCRs. CDR3 similarity networks were built from amino acid triplet string-kernel similarity, with CDR3s being connected when pairwise similarity was above 0.82. TCRdb applied fastp at Q25 and MiXCR to the public reads, then kept only in-frame beta chains. Under each unique CDR3 protein, matching rows form one entry showing the most common genes and DNA. V and J calls and clone size were set by TCRdb, not the authors. This sample gives 40,000 to 50,000 distinct CDR3 sequences in total; around 15% of them show up just once. About 60% of the sample comes from the top ten.

In the paper's terms, the time point label means: sample taken at primary tumor resection. For TCR sequencing, whole RNA was extracted from tumor and nontumor lung tissue, or from cryopreserved PBMC samples, and no cell sorting was done. Samples were obtained from 70 to 85 patients with early-stage, untreated non-small cell lung cancer from the lung TRACERx cohort. A patient was chosen for TCR sequencing only when enough RNA was available from at least two tumor regions. The clonotype originates from a male donor with early-stage non-small cell lung cancer. This specimen consisted of PBMCs, obtained at surgery.

The DNA reads TGTGCCAGCAGCTTACCCGCAGGGGGCGTTACGCAGTATTTT. Its amino acids are CASSLPAGGVTQYF. The sequence links TRBV7-9 to TRBJ2-3; TRBD1 aligns with 8 central bases. Trimming removed 2 bases from V and 8 bases from J; the gene matches leave 6 bases unexplained. According to the germline V gene (reference sequence), CDR1 reads SEHNR and CDR2 reads FQNEAQ. From the cysteine up to the phenylalanine, the CDR3 has a length of 14 residues. Just CDR3 DNA is preserved here, 42 bases in frame from base 1.